The 9 T cell receptor beta chains presented below share a single source sample, sequenced in a study of T cells expressing NK-cell markers (dated by TCRdb to about 2020). Library preparation used 5' RACE. Sequencer: Illumina HiSeq 2000. Each entry corresponds to one CDR3 protein sequence from reads that TCRdb reprocessed, and DNA is not given. The table for this sample shows approximately 420,000 distinct CDR3 sequences. The ten largest clonotypes hold roughly 10% of the sample. The sequencing input was blood T cells: a sorted CD56 or NKG2C T cell subset, CD4+ or CD8+ T cells, or bulk PBMC T cells (not recorded which). The receptors stem from a woman aged 50 to 60 in good health. Donor details come from another sample of the same person, matched by shared clones.

V is TRBV6-5 and J is TRBJ2-3; TCRdb indicates TRBD2, and absent DNA this call remains unverified. Germline assignment: CDR1 MNHEY and CDR2 SVGAGI. The CDR3 consists of 14 residues. This chain's CDR3 is CASSVMGLTDTQYF.

The chain employs TRBV9 and TRBJ2-5; the D call from TCRdb, TRBD1, cannot be confirmed without DNA. The germline CDR1 and CDR2 sequences are SGDLS and YYNGEE. This CDR3 comprises 14 residues. The chain's CDR3 is CASSVGGAPETQYF.

V is TRBV28 and J is TRBJ2-2; the TCRdb call, TRBD2, lacks DNA for checking. Germline CDR1 is MDHEN and CDR2 is SYDVKM. The CDR3 extends over 17 amino acids. CDR3 protein: CASSSPGLAGGRGELFF.

The J gene is TRBJ2-2, the V gene TRBV5-1; the TRBD1 assignment by TCRdb is unverifiable without DNA. The CDR3 has 16 residues. The germline gives CDR1 SGHRS, CDR2 YFSETQ. The CDR3: CASSPFGQGVYGELFF. The whole variable domain, filled in from reference TRBV5-1 and TRBJ2-2, reads KAGVTQTPRYLIKTRGQQVTLSCSPISGHRSVSWYQQTPGQGLQFLFEYFSETQRNKGNFPGRFSGRQFSNSRSEMNVSTLELGDSALYLCASSPFGQGVYGELFFGEGSRLTVL.

The J gene is TRBJ2-1, the V gene TRBV24-1; as DNA is missing, the TRBD2 call by TCRdb cannot be tested. There are 13 residues in the CDR3. Germline CDR1 and CDR2: KGHDR and SFDVKD. The CDR3 sequence: CATGTSAYNEQFF.

The chain has TRBV29-1 and TRBJ2-1; TCRdb names TRBD2, which stays unverified in the absence of DNA. CDR3 length: 16 amino acids. Per germline, CDR1 SQVTM and CDR2 ANQGSEA. CDR3 in amino acids: CSVAWTSGRSYNEQFF.

This chain links TRBV4-1 with TRBJ2-5; TCRdb designates TRBD2, a call that cannot be tested without DNA. The CDR3 loop spans 16 amino acids. The V gene's germline CDR1 is MGHRA and CDR2 YSYEKL. The chain's CDR3 is CASSQARGANTETQYF.

V gene TRBV12-3 or TRBV12-4 combines with J gene TRBJ1-5; TCRdb designates TRBD1, a call that cannot be tested without DNA. CDR3 length equals 14 residues. CDR3 loop: CASRGTGGSQPQHF.

The rearrangement uses TRBV28 and TRBJ1-4. CDR1 is MDHEN, CDR2 SYDVKM, per germline. This CDR3 region has 14 residues. CDR3 protein: CASTLQFTNEKLFF.